This T cell receptor (beta chain) was identified in a study of blood T cell repertoires in COVID-19. Study information: Sample material is recorded as cDNA or gDNA derived from T cells, B-cell-depleted T cells, or PBMCs.

With 5 bases removed from V and 2 bases from J, the gap between germline ends came to 12 bases. This CDR3 is built from 14 residues. Germline V lookup: CDR1 LNHDA, CDR2 SQIVND (reference sequence). As handled by the study authors: For nucleated cells, counts were estimated from reference gene primer amplification. Sequenced by immunoSEQ multiplex PCR; TCRdb stores in-frame clones only, minus some. V and J calls and clone size are given by that table; D and trimming were obtained from the DNA. Here the sample spans 80,000 to 95,000 clones, 75% to 85% being singletons. This TCR was recovered from a woman aged 80 or over with acute or convalescent COVID-19. This chain joins TRBV19 and TRBJ1-1, with D possibly TRBD1 on 5 matching bases. Material for sequencing was peripheral blood. DNA for the CDR3: TGTGCCAGTAGTCAAAGAAGGGGTAACACTGAAGCTTTCTTT. Translating it yields CASSQRRGNTEAFF.